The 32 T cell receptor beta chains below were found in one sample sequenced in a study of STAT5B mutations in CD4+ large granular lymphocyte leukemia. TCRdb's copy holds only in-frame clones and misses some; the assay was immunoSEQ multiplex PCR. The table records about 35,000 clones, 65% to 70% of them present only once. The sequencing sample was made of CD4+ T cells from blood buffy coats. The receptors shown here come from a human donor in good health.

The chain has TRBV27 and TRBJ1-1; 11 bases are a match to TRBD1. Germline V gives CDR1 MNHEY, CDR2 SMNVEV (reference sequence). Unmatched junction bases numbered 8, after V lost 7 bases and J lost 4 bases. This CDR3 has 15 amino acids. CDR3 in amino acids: CASTRTGGSFTEAFF. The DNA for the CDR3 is TGTGCCAGCACCCGGACAGGGGGCTCTTTCACTGAAGCTTTCTTT.

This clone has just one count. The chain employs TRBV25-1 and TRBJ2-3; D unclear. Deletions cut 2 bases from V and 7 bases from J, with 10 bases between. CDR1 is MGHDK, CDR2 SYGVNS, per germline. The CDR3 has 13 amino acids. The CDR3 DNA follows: TGTGCCAGCAGTGAACCCCCCCTATATACGCAGTATTTT. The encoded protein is CASSEPPLYTQYF.

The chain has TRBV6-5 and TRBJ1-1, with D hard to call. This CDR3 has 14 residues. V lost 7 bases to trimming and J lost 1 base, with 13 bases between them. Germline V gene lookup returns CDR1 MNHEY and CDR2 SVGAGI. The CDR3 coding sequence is TGTGCCAGCACCTATACCGGGAAGAACACTGAAGCTTTCTTT. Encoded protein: CASTYTGKNTEAFF.

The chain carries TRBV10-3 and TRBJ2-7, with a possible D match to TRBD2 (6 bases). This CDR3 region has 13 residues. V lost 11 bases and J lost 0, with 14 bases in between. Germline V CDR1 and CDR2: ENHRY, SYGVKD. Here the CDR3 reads CAGRDSDSYEQYF. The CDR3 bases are TGTGCCGGCCGGGACTCGGACTCCTACGAGCAGTACTTC.

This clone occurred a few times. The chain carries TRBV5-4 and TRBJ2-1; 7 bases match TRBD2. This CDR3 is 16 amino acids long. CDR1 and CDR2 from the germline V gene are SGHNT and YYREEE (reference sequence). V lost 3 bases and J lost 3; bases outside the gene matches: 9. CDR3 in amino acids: CASSSLQTSSYNEQFF. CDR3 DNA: TGTGCCAGCAGCTCACTACAGACTAGCAGCTACAATGAGCAGTTCTTC.

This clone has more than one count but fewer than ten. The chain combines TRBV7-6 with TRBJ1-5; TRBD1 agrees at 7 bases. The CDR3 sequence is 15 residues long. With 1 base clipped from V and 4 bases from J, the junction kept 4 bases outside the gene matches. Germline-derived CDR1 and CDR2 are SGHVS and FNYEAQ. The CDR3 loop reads CASSLGTGLNQPQHF. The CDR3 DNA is TGTGCCAGCAGCTTAGGGACAGGCTTGAATCAGCCCCAGCATTTT.

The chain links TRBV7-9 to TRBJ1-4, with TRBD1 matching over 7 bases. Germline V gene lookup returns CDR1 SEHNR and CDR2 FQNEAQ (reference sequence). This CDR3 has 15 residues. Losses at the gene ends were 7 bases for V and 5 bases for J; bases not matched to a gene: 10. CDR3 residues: CASTSSLTGNEKLFF. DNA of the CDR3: TGTGCCAGCACCTCATCCTTGACAGGGAATGAAAAACTGTTTTTT.

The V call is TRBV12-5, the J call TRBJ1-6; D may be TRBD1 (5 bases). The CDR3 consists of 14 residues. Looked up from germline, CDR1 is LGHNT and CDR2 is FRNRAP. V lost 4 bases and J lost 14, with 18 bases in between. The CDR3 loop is CASGSQTGAGTLHF. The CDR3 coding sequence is TGTGCTAGTGGTTCGCAAACAGGAGCTGGGACCCTCCACTTT. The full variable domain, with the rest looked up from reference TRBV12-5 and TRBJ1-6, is DARVTQTPRHKVTEMGQEVTMRCQPILGHNTVFWYRQTMMQGLELLAYFRNRAPLDDSGMPKDRFSAEMPDATLATLKIQPSEPRDSAVYFCASGSQTGAGTLHFGNGTRLTVT.

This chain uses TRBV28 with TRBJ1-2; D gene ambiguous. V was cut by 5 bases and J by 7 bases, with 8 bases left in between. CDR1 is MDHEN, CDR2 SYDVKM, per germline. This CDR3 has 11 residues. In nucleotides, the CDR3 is TGTGCCAGCAGTGTAATGGGTGGCTACACCTTC. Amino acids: CASSVMGGYTF.

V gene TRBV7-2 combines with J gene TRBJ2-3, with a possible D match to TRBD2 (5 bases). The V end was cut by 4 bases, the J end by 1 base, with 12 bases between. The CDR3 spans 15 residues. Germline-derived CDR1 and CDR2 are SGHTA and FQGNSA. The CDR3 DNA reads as TGTGCCAGCAGCTCAAGGGTTAGCGGCACAGATACGCAGTATTTT. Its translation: CASSSRVSGTDTQYF.

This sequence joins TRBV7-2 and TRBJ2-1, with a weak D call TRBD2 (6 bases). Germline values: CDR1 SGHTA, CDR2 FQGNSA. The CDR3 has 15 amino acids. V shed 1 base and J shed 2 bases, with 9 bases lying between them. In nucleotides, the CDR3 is TGTGCCAGCAGCTTAGTCGCGGGAACCTACAATGAGCAGTTCTTC. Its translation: CASSLVAGTYNEQFF.

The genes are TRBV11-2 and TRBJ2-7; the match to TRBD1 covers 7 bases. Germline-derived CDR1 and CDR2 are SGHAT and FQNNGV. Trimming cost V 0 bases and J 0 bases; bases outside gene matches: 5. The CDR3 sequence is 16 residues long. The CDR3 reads CASSLEGTVLSYEQYF. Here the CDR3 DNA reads TGTGCCAGCAGCTTAGAGGGGACAGTGCTCTCCTACGAGCAGTACTTC.

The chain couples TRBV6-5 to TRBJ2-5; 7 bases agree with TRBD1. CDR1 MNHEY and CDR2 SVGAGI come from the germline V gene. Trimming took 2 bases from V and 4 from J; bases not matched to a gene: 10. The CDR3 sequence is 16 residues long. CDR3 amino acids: CASSYDSQGVGETQYF. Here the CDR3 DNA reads TGTGCCAGCAGTTACGATAGTCAGGGGGTGGGAGAGACCCAGTACTTC.

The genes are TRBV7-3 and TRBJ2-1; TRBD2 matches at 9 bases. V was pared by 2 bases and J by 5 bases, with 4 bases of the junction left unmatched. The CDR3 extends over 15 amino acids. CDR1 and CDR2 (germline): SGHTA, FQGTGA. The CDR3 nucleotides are TGTGCCAGCAGCTTAGGGCGGGGGGGCGACAATGAGCAGTTCTTC. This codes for CASSLGRGGDNEQFF.

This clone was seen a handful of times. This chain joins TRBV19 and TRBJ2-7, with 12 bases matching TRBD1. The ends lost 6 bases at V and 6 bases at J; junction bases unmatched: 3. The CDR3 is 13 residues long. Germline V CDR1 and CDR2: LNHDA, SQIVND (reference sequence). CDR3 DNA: TGTGCCAGTAGAGGGACAGGGGGCGTCGAGCAGTACTTC. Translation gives CASRGTGGVEQYF.

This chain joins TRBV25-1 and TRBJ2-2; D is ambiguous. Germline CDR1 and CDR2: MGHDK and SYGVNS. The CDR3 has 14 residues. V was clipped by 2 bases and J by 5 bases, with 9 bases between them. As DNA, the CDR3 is TGTGCCAGCAGTGAAGGCCCCTCAACCGGGGAGCTGTTTTTT. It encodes CASSEGPSTGELFF.

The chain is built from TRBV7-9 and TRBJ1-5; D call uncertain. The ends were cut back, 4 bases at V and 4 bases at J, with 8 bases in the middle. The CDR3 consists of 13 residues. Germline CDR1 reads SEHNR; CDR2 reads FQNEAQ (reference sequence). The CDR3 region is CASSSSANQPQHF. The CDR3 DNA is TGTGCCAGCAGCTCATCGGCGAATCAGCCCCAGCATTTT.

The CDR3 coding sequence is TGTGCCAGCAGCCATCCACAGGGTTTGAACCGGGAGCTGTTTTTT. Translating gives CASSHPQGLNRELFF. The chain is built from TRBV4-2 and TRBJ2-2; tentative D call: TRBD1 (6 bases). The germline V and J ends were trimmed by 3 bases and 9 bases, with 17 bases remaining between them. The germline V gene has CDR1 LGHNA and CDR2 YNFKEQ. The CDR3 length is 15 residues.

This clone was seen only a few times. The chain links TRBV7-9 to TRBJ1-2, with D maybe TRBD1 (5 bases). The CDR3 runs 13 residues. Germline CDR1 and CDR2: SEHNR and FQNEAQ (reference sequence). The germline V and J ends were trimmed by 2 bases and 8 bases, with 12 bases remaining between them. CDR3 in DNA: TGTGCCAGCAGCTTAAGCAGGGAGGGAGGCTACACCTTC. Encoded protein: CASSLSREGGYTF.

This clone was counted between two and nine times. The CDR3 here is CASGSTGTGVNQPQHF. CDR3 nucleotide sequence: TGTGCCAGCGGCTCGACCGGCACAGGGGTCAATCAGCCCCAGCATTTT. This chain connects TRBV27 to TRBJ1-5; 7 nucleotides line up with TRBD1. There are 16 residues in the CDR3. The germline V gene encodes CDR1 MNHEY and CDR2 SMNVEV (reference sequence). The V gene end was trimmed by 8 bases and the J gene end by 3 bases; junction bases not matched to a gene: 13.

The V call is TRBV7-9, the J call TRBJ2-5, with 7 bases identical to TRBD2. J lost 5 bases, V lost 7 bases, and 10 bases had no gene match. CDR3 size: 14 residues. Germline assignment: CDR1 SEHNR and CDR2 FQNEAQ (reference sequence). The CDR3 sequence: CASTEASGAETQYF. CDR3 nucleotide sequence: TGTGCCAGCACCGAGGCGAGCGGGGCCGAGACCCAGTACTTC.

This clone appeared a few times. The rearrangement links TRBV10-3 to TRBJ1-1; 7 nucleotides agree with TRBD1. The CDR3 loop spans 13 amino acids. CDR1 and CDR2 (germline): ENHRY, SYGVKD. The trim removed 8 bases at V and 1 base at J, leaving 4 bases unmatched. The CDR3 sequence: CAIQDRRNTEAFF. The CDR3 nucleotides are TGTGCCATCCAGGACAGGAGGAACACTGAAGCTTTCTTT.

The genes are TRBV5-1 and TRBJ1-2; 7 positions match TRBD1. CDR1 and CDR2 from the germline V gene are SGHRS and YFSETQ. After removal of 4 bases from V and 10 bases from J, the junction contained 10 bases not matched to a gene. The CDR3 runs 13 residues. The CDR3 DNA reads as TGCGCCAGCAGCACCAGGGGGGGCATCGACTACACCTTC. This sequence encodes CASSTRGGIDYTF.

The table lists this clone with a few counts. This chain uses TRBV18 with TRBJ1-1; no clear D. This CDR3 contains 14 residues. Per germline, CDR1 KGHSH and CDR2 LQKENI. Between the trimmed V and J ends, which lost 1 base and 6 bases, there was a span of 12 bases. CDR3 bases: TGTGCCAGCTCACCACTGGGCAGCAACGCTGAAGCTTTCTTT. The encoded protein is CASSPLGSNAEAFF.

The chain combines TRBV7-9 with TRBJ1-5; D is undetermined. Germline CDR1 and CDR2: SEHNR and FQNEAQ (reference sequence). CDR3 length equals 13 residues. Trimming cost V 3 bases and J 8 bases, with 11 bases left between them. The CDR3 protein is CASSFKGSEPQHF. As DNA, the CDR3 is TGTGCCAGCAGCTTCAAGGGATCTGAGCCCCAGCATTTT.

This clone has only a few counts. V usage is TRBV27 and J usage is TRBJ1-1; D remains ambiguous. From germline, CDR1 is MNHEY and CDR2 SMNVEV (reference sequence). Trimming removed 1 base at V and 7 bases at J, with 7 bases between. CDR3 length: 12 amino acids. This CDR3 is CASSLFGGEAFF. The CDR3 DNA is TGTGCCAGCAGTTTATTTGGAGGTGAAGCTTTCTTT.

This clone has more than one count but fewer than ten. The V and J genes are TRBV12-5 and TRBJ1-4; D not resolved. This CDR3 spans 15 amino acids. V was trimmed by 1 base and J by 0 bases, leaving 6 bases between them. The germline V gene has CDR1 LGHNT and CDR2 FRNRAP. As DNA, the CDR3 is TGTGCTAGTGGTTTGGGAACCCCAACTAATGAAAAACTGTTTTTT. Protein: CASGLGTPTNEKLFF.

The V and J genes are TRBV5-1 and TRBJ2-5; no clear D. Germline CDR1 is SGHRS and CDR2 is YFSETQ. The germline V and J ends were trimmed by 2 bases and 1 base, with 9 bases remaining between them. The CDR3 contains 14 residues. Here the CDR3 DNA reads TGCGCCAGCAGCTTAGGCAGCTTCCAAGAGACCCAGTACTTC. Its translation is CASSLGSFQETQYF.

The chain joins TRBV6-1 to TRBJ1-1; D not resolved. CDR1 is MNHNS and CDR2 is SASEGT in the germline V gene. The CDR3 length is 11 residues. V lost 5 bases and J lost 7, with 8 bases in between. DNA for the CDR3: TGTGCCAGCAGTAACGCTATTGAAGCTTTCTTT. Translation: CASSNAIEAFF.

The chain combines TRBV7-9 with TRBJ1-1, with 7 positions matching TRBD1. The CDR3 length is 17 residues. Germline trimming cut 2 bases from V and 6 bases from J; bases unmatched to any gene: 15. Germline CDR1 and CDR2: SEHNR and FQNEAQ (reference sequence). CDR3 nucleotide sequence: TGTGCCAGCAGCTTATGGGTGACAGGGTCGGAATCGGCTGAAGCTTTCTTT. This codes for CASSLWVTGSESAEAFF.

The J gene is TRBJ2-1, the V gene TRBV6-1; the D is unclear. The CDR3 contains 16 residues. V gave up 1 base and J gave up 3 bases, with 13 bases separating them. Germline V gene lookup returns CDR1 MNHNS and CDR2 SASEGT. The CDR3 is CASSEGWATDYNEQFF. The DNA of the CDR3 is TGTGCCAGCAGTGAAGGATGGGCCACTGACTACAATGAGCAGTTCTTC.

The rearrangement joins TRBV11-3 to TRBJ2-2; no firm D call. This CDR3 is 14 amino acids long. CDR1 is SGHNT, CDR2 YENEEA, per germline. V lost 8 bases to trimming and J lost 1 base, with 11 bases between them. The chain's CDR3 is CASGPVGNTGELFF. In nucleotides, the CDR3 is TGTGCCAGCGGCCCGGTCGGGAACACCGGGGAGCTGTTTTTT.